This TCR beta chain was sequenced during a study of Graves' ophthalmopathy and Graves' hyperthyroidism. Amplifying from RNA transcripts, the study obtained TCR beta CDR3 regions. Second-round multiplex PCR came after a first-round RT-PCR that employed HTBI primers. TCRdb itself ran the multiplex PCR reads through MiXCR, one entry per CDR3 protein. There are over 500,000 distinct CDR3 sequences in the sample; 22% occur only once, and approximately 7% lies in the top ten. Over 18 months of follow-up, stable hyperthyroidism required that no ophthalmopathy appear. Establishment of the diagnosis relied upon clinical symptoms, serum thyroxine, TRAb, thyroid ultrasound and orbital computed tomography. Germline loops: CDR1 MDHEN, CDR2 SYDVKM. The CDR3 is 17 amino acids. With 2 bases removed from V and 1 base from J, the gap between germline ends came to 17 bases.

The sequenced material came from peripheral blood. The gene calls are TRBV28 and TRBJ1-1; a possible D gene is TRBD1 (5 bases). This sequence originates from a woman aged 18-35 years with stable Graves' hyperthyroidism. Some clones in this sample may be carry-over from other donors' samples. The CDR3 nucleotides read TGTGCCAGCAGTTTAAGGCCGAGGTGGGGCGGGAACACTGAAGCTTTCTTT. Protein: CASSLRPRWGGNTEAFF.